This T cell receptor (beta chain) was identified in a study of PD-1 blockade in classical Hodgkin lymphoma. General study findings and limits: Healthy donors were reported to have higher baseline TCR diversity than newly diagnosed patients. Repertoires differed for reasons still undefined, possibly disease activity or prior therapy.

TCRdb's copy holds only in-frame clones and misses some; the assay was immunoSEQ multiplex PCR. The sample shows 80,000 to 100,000 clones, 85% to 95% of them seen only once. Described time point: cycle 4 day 1 (C4D1), after less than 7 weeks of nivolumab. Relapse was seen in all patients after autologous stem cell transplantation, and brentuximab vedotin exposure was variable. Note on this clone: Antigen unknown.

Trimming pared 2 bases from V and 2 bases from J, leaving 3 bases between. Germline V gene sequence: CDR1 MDHEN, CDR2 SYDVKM. The CDR3 extends over 12 amino acids. The receptor was derived from a human donor with classical Hodgkin lymphoma. Material: peripheral blood mononuclear cells (PBMCs), obtained before the fourth cycle of nivolumab. The rearrangement joins TRBV28 to TRBJ1-2, with D unresolved. CDR3 region: CASSLRNYGYTF. CDR3 sequence (DNA): TGTGCCAGCAGTTTACGGAACTATGGCTACACCTTC.